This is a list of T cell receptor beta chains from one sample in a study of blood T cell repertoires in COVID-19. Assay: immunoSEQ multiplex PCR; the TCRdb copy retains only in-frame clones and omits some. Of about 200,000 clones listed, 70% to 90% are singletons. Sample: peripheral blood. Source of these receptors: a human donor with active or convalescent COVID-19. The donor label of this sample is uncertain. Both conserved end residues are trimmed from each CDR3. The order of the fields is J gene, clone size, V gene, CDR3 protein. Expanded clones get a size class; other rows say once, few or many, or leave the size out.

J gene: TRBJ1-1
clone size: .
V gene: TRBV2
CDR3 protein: ASQQLNTEAF

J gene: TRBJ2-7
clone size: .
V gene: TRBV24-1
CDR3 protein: ATSPGLAGGREQY

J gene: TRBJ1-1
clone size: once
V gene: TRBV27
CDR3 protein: ASSSPGGRTEAF

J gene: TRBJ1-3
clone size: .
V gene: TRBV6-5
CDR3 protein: ASSYRQGGSGNTIY

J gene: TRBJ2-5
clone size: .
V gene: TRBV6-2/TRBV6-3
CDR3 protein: ASSLPGLAGEETQY

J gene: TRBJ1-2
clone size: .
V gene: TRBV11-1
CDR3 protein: ASSPTGSTNYGYT

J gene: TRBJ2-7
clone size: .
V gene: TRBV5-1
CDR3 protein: ASSTRDSAYEQY

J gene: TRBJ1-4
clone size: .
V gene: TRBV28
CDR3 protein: ASSLPGQKAF

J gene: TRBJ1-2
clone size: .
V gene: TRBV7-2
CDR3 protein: ASSLVAGYHGYT

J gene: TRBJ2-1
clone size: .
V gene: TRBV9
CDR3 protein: ASSDKRQGPYNEQF

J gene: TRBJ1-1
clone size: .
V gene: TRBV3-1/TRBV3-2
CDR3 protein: ASSLLMNTEAF

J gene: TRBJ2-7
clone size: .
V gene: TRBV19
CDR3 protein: ASRSDAGSYEQY

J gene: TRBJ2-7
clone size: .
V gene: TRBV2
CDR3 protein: ASSTPGRLGEQY

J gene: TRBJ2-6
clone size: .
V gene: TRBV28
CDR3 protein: ASRIRTALARGANVLT

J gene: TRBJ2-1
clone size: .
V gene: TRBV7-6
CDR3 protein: ASSLVEGLGEQF

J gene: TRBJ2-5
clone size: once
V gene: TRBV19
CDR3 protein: AAGAGGTQY

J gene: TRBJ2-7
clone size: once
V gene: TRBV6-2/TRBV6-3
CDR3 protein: ASSLGQGISYEQY

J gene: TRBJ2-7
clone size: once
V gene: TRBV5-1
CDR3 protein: ASSLGGTGSYEQY

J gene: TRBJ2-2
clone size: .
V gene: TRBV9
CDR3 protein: ASSQAGTGELF

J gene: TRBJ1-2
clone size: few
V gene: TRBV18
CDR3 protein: ASSPRDTDGYT

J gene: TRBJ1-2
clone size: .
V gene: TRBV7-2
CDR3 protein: ASSYAGQSFGGYT

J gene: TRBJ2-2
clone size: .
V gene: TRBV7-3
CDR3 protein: ASSLTGQGTGELF

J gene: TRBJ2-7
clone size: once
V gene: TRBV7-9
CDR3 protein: ASSNFSTATYEQY

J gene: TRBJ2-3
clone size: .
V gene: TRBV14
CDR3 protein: ASSQATVQRQY

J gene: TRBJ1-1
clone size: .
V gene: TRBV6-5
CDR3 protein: ASSFTYGQNTEAF

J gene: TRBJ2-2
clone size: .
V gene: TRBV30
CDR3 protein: AWSGTGGFPGELF

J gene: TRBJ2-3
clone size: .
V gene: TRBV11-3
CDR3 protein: ASSMGLARTDTQY

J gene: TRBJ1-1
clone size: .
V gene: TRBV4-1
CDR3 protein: ASSQEGQGVSEAF

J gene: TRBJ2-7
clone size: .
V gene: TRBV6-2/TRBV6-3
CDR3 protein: ASSRGGLAGGRREQY

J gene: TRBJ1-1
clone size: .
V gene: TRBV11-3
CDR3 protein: ASSSNMNTEAF

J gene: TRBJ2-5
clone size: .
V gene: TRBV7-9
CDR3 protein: ASSLAELAH

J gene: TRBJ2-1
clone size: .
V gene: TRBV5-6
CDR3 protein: ASSPLTRGTSDYNEQF

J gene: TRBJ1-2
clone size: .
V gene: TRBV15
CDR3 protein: ATSRDRQGDGYT

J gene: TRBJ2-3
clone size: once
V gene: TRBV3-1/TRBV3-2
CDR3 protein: ASSQAVAGGIPSTDTQY

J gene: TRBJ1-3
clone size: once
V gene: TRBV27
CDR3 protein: ASSSRKTSRGSLSGNTIY

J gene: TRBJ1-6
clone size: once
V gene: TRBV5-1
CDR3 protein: ASSLGAGNSYNSPLH

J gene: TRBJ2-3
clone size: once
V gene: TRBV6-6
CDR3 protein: ASRAGGSTDTQY

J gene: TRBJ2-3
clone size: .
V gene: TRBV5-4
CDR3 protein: ASSLGGTSGTNSTDTQY

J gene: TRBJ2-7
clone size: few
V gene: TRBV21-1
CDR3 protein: ASSKAAYSEQY

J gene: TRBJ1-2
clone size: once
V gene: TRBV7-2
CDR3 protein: ASSLHGGYGYT